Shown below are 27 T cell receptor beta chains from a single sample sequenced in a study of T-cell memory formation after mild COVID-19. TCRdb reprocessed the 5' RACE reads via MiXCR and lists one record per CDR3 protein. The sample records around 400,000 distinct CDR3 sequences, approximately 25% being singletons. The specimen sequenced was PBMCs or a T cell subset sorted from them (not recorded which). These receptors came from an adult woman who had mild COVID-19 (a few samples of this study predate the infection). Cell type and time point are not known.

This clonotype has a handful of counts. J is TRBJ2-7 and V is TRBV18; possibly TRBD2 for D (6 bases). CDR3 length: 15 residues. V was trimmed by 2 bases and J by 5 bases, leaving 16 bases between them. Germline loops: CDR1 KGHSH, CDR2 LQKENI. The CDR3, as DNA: TGTGCCAGCTCACCAAAATGGGGGGAGTCCCACGAGCAGTACTTC. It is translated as CASSPKWGESHEQYF. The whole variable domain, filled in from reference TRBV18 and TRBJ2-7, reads NAGVMQNPRHLVRRRGQEARLRCSPMKGHSHVYWYRQLPEEGLKFMVYLQKENIIDESGMPKERFSAEFPKEGPSILRIQQVVRGDSAAYFCASSPKWGESHEQYFGPGTRLTVT.

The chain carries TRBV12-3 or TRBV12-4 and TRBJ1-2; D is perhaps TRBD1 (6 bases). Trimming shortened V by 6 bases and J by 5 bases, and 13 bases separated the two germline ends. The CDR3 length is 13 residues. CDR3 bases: TGTGCCAGCAGCCGTACAACAGGGTATGGCTACACCTTC. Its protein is CASSRTTGYGYTF.

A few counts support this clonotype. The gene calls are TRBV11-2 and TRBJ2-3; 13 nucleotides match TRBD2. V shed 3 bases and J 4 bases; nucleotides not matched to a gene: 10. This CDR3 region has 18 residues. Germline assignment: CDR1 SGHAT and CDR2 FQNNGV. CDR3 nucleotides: TGTGCCAGCAGCTTTCTCCGACTAGCGGGGGGATCTTCAGATACGCAGTATTTT. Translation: CASSFLRLAGGSSDTQYF.

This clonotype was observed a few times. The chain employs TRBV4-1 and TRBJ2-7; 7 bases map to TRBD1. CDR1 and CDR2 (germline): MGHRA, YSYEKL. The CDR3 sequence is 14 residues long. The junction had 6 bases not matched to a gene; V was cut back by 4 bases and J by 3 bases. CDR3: CASSPLGDSYEQYF. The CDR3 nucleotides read TGCGCCAGCAGCCCCTTGGGGGACAGCTACGAGCAGTACTTC.

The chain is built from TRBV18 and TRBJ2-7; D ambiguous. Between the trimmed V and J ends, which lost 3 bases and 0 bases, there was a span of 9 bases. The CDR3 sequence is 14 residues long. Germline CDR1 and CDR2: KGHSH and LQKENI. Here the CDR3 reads CASSPPSPSYEQYF. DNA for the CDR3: TGTGCCAGCTCACCGCCATCCCCCTCCTACGAGCAGTACTTC.

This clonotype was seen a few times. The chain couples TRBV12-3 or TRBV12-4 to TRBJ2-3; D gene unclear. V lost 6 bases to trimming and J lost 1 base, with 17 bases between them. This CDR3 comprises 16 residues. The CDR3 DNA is TGTGCCAGCAGGGGCCAATTAGTGGCAGGCACAGATACGCAGTATTTT. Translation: CASRGQLVAGTDTQYF.

This chain's CDR3 is CASSLGTGALVADEKLFF. The CDR3 DNA is TGTGCCAGCAGCTTAGGGACAGGGGCCCTAGTAGCTGATGAAAAACTGTTTTTT. The chain links TRBV7-2 to TRBJ1-4; TRBD1 aligns across 9 bases. Losses at the gene ends were 1 base for V and 6 bases for J; bases not matched to a gene: 12. The CDR3 covers 18 residues. Germline V CDR1 and CDR2: SGHTA, FQGNSA.

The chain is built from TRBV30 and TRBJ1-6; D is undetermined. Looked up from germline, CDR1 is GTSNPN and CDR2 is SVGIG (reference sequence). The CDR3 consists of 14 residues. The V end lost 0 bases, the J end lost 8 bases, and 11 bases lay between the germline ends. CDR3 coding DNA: TGTGCCTGGAGTGTCGGTGTTTCCCATTCACCCCTCCACTTT. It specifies CAWSVGVSHSPLHF.

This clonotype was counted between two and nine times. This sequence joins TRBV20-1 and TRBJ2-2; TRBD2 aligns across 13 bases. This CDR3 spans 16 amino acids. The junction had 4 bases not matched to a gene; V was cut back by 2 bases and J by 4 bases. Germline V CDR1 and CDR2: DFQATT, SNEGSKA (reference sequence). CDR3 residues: CSARWTSGRGTGELFF. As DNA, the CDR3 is TGCAGTGCTAGATGGACTAGCGGGAGAGGCACCGGGGAGCTGTTTTTT.

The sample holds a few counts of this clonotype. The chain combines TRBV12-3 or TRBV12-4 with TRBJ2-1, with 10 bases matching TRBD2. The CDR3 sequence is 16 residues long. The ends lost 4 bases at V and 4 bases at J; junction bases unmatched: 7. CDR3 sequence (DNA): TGTGCCAGCAGTTCCTATAGCGGGAGGTATTACAATGAGCAGTTCTTC. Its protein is CASSSYSGRYYNEQFF.

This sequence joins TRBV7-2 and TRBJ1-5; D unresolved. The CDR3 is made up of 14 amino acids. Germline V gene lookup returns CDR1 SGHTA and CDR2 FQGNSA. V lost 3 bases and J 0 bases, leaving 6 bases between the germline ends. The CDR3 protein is CASSLAGSNQPQHF. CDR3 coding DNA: TGTGCCAGCAGCTTGGCAGGTAGCAATCAGCCCCAGCATTTT.

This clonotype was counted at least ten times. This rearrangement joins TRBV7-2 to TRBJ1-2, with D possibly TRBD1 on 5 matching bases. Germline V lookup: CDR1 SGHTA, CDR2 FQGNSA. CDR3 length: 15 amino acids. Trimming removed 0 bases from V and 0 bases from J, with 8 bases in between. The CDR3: CASSLAAGSNYGYTF. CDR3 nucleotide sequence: TGTGCCAGCAGCTTAGCGGCAGGGTCTAACTATGGCTACACCTTC.

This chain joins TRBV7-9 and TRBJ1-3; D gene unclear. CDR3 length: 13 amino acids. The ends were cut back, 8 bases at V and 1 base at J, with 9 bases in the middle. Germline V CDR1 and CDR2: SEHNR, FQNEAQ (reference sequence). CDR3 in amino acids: CASVQASGNTIYF. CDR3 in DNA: TGTGCCAGCGTGCAAGCTTCTGGAAACACCATATATTTT.

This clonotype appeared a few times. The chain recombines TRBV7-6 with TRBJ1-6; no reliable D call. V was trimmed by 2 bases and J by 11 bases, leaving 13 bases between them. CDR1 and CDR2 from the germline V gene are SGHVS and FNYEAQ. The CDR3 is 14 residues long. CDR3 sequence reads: CASSLTELTPPLHF. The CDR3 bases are TGTGCCAGCAGCTTAACAGAATTAACACCACCCCTCCACTTT.

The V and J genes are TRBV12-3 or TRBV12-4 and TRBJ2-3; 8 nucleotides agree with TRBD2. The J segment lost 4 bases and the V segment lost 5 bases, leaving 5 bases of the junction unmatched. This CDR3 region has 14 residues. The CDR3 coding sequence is TGTGCCAGCAGTGACCGGGGGGGGTCAGATACGCAGTATTTT. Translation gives CASSDRGGSDTQYF.

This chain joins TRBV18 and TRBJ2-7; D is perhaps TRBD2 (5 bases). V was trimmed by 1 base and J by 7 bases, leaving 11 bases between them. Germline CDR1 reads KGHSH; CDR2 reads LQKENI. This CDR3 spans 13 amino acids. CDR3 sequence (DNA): TGTGCCAGCTCACCACGCCGGGGTGAGGAGCAGTACTTC. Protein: CASSPRRGEEQYF.

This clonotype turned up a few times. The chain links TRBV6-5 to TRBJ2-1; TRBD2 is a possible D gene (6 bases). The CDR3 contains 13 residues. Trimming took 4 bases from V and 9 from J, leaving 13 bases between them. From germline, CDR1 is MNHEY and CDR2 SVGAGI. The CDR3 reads CASSSNRGGEQFF. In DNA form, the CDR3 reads TGTGCCAGCAGTTCAAACCGGGGAGGTGAGCAGTTCTTC.

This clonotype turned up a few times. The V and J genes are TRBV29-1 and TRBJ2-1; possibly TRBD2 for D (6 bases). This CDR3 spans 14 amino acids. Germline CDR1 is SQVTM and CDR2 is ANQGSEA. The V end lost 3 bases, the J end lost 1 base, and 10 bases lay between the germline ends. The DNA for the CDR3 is TGCAGCGTTGAGTACGGGAGTTCCTACAATGAGCAGTTCTTC. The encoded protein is CSVEYGSSYNEQFF.

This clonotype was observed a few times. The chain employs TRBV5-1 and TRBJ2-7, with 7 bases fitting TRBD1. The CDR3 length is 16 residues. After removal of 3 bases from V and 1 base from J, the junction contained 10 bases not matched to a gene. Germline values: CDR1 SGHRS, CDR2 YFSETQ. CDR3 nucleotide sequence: TGCGCCAGCAGCTCGAGGTCGGGACAGACATCCTACGAGCAGTACTTC. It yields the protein CASSSRSGQTSYEQYF.

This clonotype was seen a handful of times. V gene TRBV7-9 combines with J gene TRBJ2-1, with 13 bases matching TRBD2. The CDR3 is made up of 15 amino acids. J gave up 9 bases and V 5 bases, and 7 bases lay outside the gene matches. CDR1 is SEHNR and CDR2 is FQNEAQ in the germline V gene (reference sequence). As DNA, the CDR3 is TGTGCCAGCAGCCCGGGGACTAGCGGGATGGGTGAGCAGTTCTTC. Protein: CASSPGTSGMGEQFF.

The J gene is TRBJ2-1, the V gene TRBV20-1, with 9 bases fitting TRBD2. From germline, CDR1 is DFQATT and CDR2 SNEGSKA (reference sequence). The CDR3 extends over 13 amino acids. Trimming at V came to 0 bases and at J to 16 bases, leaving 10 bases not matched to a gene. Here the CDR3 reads CSARDSSGMRGFF. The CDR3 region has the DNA TGCAGTGCTAGAGATTCTAGCGGGATGCGGGGTTTCTTC.

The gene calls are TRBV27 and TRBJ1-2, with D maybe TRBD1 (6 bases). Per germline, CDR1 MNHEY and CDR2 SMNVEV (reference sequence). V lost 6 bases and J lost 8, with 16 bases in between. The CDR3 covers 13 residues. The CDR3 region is CASSLDSWGGYTF. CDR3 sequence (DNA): TGTGCCAGCAGCCTGGACAGCTGGGGAGGCTACACCTTC.

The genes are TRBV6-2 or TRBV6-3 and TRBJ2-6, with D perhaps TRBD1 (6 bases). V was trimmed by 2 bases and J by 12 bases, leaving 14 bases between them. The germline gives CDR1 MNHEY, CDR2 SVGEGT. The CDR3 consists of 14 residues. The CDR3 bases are TGTGCCAGCAGTTACGTGGGGGCGTCGGGCGTCCTGACTTTC. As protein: CASSYVGASGVLTF.

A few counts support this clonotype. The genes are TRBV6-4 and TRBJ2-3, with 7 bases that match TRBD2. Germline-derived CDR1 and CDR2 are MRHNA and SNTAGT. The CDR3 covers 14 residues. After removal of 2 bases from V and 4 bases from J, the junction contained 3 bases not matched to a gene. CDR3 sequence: CASSDGGEADTQYF. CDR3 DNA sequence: TGTGCCAGCAGTGACGGGGGGGAGGCAGATACGCAGTATTTT.

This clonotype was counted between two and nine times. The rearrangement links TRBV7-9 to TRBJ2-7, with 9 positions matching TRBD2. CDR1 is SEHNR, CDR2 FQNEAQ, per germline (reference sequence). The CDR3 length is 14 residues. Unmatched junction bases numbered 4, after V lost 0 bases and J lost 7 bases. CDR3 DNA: TGTGCCAGCAGCTTAGCTAGCGGGGGAGGAGAGCAGTACTTC. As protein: CASSLASGGGEQYF.

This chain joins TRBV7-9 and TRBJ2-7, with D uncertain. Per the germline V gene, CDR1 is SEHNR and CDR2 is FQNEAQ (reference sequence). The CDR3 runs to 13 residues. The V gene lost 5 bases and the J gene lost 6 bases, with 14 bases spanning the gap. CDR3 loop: CASSPKGPGEQYF. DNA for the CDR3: TGTGCCAGCAGCCCCAAGGGTCCAGGCGAGCAGTACTTC.

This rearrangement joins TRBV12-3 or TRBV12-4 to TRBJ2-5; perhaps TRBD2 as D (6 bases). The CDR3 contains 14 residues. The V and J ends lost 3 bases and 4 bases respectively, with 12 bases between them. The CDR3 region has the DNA TGTGCCAGCAGTTTTTTGCGGGACGGAGAGACCCAGTACTTC. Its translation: CASSFLRDGETQYF.